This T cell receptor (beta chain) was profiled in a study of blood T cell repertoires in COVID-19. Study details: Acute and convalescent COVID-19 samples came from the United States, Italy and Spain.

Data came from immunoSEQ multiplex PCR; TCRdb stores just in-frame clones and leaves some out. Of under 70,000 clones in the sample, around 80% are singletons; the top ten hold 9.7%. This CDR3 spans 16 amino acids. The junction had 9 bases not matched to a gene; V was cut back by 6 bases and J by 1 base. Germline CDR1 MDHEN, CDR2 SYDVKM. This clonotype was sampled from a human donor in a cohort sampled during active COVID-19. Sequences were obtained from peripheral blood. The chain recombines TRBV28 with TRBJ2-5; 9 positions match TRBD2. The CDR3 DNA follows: TGTGCCAGCAGGTCTGGCCTAGCGGGACTCCAAGAGACCCAGTACTTC. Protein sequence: CASRSGLAGLQETQYF.